This passage covers 24 T cell receptor beta chains from one sample sequenced in a study of regulatory and conventional T cells in RAG deficiency. Blood CD4+ CD25-low CD127-high conventional T cells supplied the genomic DNA template. Generated by immunoSEQ multiplex PCR, the TCRdb table keeps only in-frame clones and is missing some. Here the sample spans approximately 46,000 clones, 85% to 90% being singletons. This sample also appeared in a second study, on regulatory T cells. That paper notes: Primers: 52 TRBV forward and 13 TRBJ reverse.

Sequencing was done on a sample of CD4+ effector T cells sorted from blood. All receptors come from a human donor in good health.

This rearrangement joins TRBV2 to TRBJ2-6, with D uncertain. Per the germline V gene, CDR1 is SNHLY and CDR2 is FYNNEI. The germline V and J ends were trimmed by 5 bases and 5 bases, with 25 bases remaining between them. This CDR3 region has 19 residues. CDR3 nucleotide sequence: TGTGCCAGCAGTTCTGGTTCTTACCGATACAAAGGTCGGGCCAACGTCCTGACTTTC. This encodes CASSSGSYRYKGRANVLTF.

This clone was seen just once. The chain is built from TRBV7-2 and TRBJ1-3; D unclear. CDR1 is SGHTA and CDR2 is FQGNSA in the germline V gene. Deletions cut 5 bases from V and 4 bases from J, with 12 bases between. CDR3 length: 14 residues. CDR3 sequence: CASSPSGLGNTIYF. For the CDR3, the DNA is TGTGCCAGCAGCCCCTCGGGGTTAGGAAACACCATATATTTT.

The chain recombines TRBV18 with TRBJ2-1; weak D call: TRBD1 (5 bases). This CDR3 is built from 15 residues. CDR1 is KGHSH and CDR2 is LQKENI in the germline V gene. V lost 3 bases, J lost 0 bases, and 9 bases lay in between. The CDR3 region is CASSPDKSSYNEQFF. The CDR3 region has the DNA TGTGCCAGCTCACCGGACAAGAGCTCCTACAATGAGCAGTTCTTC. Drawing the rest from reference TRBV18 and TRBJ2-1, the complete variable domain is NAGVMQNPRHLVRRRGQEARLRCSPMKGHSHVYWYRQLPEEGLKFMVYLQKENIIDESGMPKERFSAEFPKEGPSILRIQQVVRGDSAAYFCASSPDKSSYNEQFFGPGTRLTVL.

The chain couples TRBV5-1 to TRBJ2-1; no firm D call. The CDR3 is 14 residues long. Deletions cut 4 bases from V and 4 bases from J, with 12 bases between. Germline lookup yields CDR1 SGHRS and CDR2 YFSETQ. The CDR3 sequence is CASSPEALYNEQFF. The CDR3 bases are TGCGCCAGCAGCCCAGAGGCGCTATACAATGAGCAGTTCTTC.

This clone has a handful of counts. The rearrangement uses TRBV2 and TRBJ1-5; 7 bases are shared with TRBD1. V was clipped by 6 bases and J by 2 bases; unmatched bases: 4. Germline V gene data show CDR1 as SNHLY and CDR2 as FYNNEI. CDR3 length equals 14 residues. DNA for the CDR3: TGTGCCAGCAGCCCGGGACAGCGCAATCAGCCCCAGCATTTT. Encoded protein: CASSPGQRNQPQHF. The complete variable domain, with remaining parts taken from reference TRBV2 and TRBJ1-5, reads EPEVTQTPSHQVTQMGQEVILRCVPISNHLYFYWYRQILGQKVEFLVSFYNNEISEKSEIFDDQFSVERPDGSNFTLKIRSTKLEDSAMYFCASSPGQRNQPQHFGDGTRLSIL.

The V gene is TRBV5-7, the J gene TRBJ2-2; 8 bases are shared with TRBD1. TRBV5-7 is placed among ORFs of uncertain function. The junction had 12 bases not matched to a gene; V was cut back by 4 bases and J by 4 bases. This CDR3 has 17 amino acids. For the CDR3, the DNA is TGTGCCAGCAGCGCGCCTCGGACAGGGCATGGCACCGGGGAGCTGTTTTTT. Translated: CASSAPRTGHGTGELFF.

The chain couples TRBV19 to TRBJ1-3; TRBD1 matches at 7 bases. Looked up from germline, CDR1 is LNHDA and CDR2 is SQIVND (reference sequence). This CDR3 is built from 16 residues. The trim removed 5 bases at V and 0 bases at J, leaving 7 bases unmatched. This CDR3 reads CASSSSGGGSGNTIYF. The CDR3 region has the DNA TGTGCCAGTAGTTCCTCAGGGGGAGGCTCTGGAAACACCATATATTTT.

The genes are TRBV30 and TRBJ1-1, with D possibly matching TRBD1 (5 bases). Germline V gene data show CDR1 as GTSNPN and CDR2 as SVGIG (reference sequence). CDR3 length equals 14 residues. Trimming took off 0 bases at V and 1 base at J, with 9 bases between the two ends. The CDR3 is CAWSVGTANTEAFF. The CDR3 DNA sequence: TGTGCCTGGAGTGTAGGGACTGCGAACACTGAAGCTTTCTTT.

The rearrangement joins TRBV2 to TRBJ1-1; D is perhaps TRBD1 (5 bases). Germline loops: CDR1 SNHLY, CDR2 FYNNEI. V was trimmed by 7 bases and J by 7 bases, leaving 16 bases between them. This CDR3 comprises 13 residues. This chain's CDR3 is CASIPRRRGEAFF. The DNA of the CDR3 is TGTGCCAGCATTCCCCGGAGGAGGGGTGAAGCTTTCTTT.

The genes are TRBV7-3 and TRBJ1-2, with D possibly being TRBD1 (6 bases). The germline CDR1 and CDR2 sequences are SGHTA and FQGTGA. V shed 6 bases and J shed 4 bases, with 21 bases lying between them. The CDR3 extends over 16 amino acids. CDR3 amino acids: CASSPRRGSKFYGYTF. CDR3 coding DNA: TGTGCCAGCAGTCCCAGGAGGGGGTCGAAGTTCTATGGCTACACCTTC.

The chain is built from TRBV6-1 and TRBJ2-7, with D perhaps being TRBD1 or TRBD2 (5 bases each). In germline, CDR1 is MNHNS, CDR2 SASEGT. Trimming cost V 7 bases and J 0 bases, with 16 bases left between them. The CDR3 has 15 amino acids. CDR3 DNA sequence: TGTGCCAGCAATCCCCGGGACCGGAGCTCCTACGAGCAGTACTTC. Its translation is CASNPRDRSSYEQYF.

This clone was detected only a few times. The V call is TRBV7-2, the J call TRBJ1-2, with D perhaps TRBD1 (6 bases). CDR1 SGHTA and CDR2 FQGNSA come from the germline V gene. The CDR3 has 14 amino acids. V was clipped by 5 bases and J by 7 bases, with 17 bases between them. In DNA, the CDR3 is TGTGCCAGCAGCCTCACTCGAGGGGGGGGTGGCTACACCTTC. Encoded protein: CASSLTRGGGGYTF.

The V gene is TRBV25-1, the J gene TRBJ2-5, with 14 bases aligning to TRBD2. The J segment lost 7 bases and the V segment lost 4 bases, leaving 11 bases of the junction unmatched. The CDR3 extends over 17 amino acids. The germline V gene encodes CDR1 MGHDK and CDR2 SYGVNS. The CDR3 DNA follows: TGTGCCAGCAGTGTAACCCCGGGACTAGCGGGAGCGGGGACCCAGTACTTC. Amino acid sequence: CASSVTPGLAGAGTQYF.

The rearrangement joins TRBV28 to TRBJ1-2; D call uncertain. Germline V gives CDR1 MDHEN, CDR2 SYDVKM. Between the trimmed V and J ends, which lost 6 bases and 0 bases, there was a span of 14 bases. The CDR3 totals 15 residues. The CDR3 loop reads CASSYTRRTNYGYTF. CDR3 nucleotides: TGTGCCAGCAGCTATACTCGACGGACTAACTATGGCTACACCTTC.

The chain carries TRBV6-5 and TRBJ2-7; tentative D call: TRBD2 (5 bases). The CDR3 contains 14 residues. Per germline, CDR1 MNHEY and CDR2 SVGAGI. Trimming shortened V by 5 bases and J by 0 bases, and 11 bases separated the two germline ends. The CDR3 loop is CASSLRRSSYEQYF. CDR3 bases: TGTGCCAGCAGTCTCCGGAGGAGCTCCTACGAGCAGTACTTC.

The chain couples TRBV4-1 to TRBJ2-7, with TRBD1 identical over 7 bases. Trimming cost V 0 bases and J 2 bases; bases outside gene matches: 4. This CDR3 region has 15 residues. Germline CDR1 MGHRA, CDR2 YSYEKL. The CDR3 DNA sequence: TGCGCCAGCAGCCAAGAAACAGGGGCGGCCTACGAGCAGTACTTC. Translated: CASSQETGAAYEQYF.

Note on this clone: Other nucleotide sequences from this sample produce the same CDR3. The chain uses TRBV7-2 and TRBJ2-7; 12 bases align to TRBD2. The CDR3 runs 14 residues. With 5 bases clipped from V and 4 bases from J, the junction kept 3 bases outside the gene matches. The germline gives CDR1 SGHTA, CDR2 FQGNSA. The CDR3 here is CASSAGLAGYEQYF. In DNA form, the CDR3 reads TGTGCCAGCAGCGCGGGACTAGCGGGTTACGAGCAGTACTTC.

This chain joins TRBV6-1 and TRBJ1-1; TRBD1 is a possible D gene (6 bases). Germline CDR1 and CDR2: MNHNS and SASEGT. V lost 1 base to trimming and J lost 5 bases, with 11 bases between them. The CDR3 has 14 amino acids. The CDR3 reads CASSEDRAWTEAFF. DNA for the CDR3: TGTGCCAGCAGTGAAGACAGGGCGTGGACTGAAGCTTTCTTT.

This chain uses TRBV4-2 with TRBJ2-3, with 9 bases fitting TRBD2. V was clipped by 0 bases and J by 2 bases; unmatched bases: 6. The germline CDR1 and CDR2 sequences are LGHNA and YNFKEQ. This CDR3 region has 17 residues. The CDR3 DNA reads as TGTGCCAGCAGCCAAGATGGCGGGGGGGAACTCACAGATACGCAGTATTTT. It encodes CASSQDGGGELTDTQYF.

The chain uses TRBV18 and TRBJ2-1; 11 nucleotides align to TRBD2. V shed 3 bases and J 4 bases; nucleotides not matched to a gene: 8. CDR1 is KGHSH, CDR2 LQKENI, per germline. This CDR3 has 17 residues. CDR3 region: CASSPTSGTSGYNEQFF. Here the CDR3 DNA reads TGTGCCAGCTCACCTACTTCCGGGACTAGCGGATACAATGAGCAGTTCTTC.

CDR3 bases: TGTGCCAGCGGGACAGGGGGTCAGCCCCAGCATTTT. Residues: CASGTGGQPQHF. The genes are TRBV7-6 and TRBJ1-5; 11 bases fit TRBD1. V shed 8 bases and J 6 bases; nucleotides not matched to a gene: 0. Germline V gene sequence: CDR1 SGHVS, CDR2 FNYEAQ. The CDR3 totals 12 residues.

This chain links TRBV5-3 with TRBJ2-1; 7 positions match TRBD1. TRBV5-3 is annotated as an ORF whose role is uncertain. Trimming removed 4 bases from V and 4 bases from J; junction bases left unmatched: 14. The CDR3 extends over 17 amino acids. The CDR3 DNA reads TGTGCCAGAAGCACACAGGGGCCCCCCCAACAATACAATGAGCAGTTCTTC. It is translated as CARSTQGPPQQYNEQFF.

To note about this clone: Different DNA sequences within this sample yield the same CDR3. V is TRBV4-1 and J is TRBJ2-1, with TRBD2 identical over 8 bases. The CDR3 covers 16 residues. Trimming removed 1 base from V and 4 bases from J; junction bases left unmatched: 6. Germline CDR1 reads MGHRA; CDR2 reads YSYEKL. The CDR3 is CASSQGSGSSYNEQFF. CDR3 DNA sequence: TGCGCCAGCAGCCAAGGAAGCGGGAGTTCTTACAATGAGCAGTTCTTC.

V and J are TRBV21-1 and TRBJ2-1; the D call of TRBD2 is as the table states it, not checked on the DNA. TRBV21-1 is listed as a pseudogene. The CDR3 contains 17 residues. DNA of the CDR3: TGTGCCAGCAGCAGGTTTCCGACTAGCGGGAGCAACAATGAGCAGTTCTTC. Residues: CASSRFPTSGSNNEQFF.